One and the same sample provided the 26 T cell receptor beta chains below, sequenced in a study of cytomegalovirus exposure and HLA in healthy donors. TCRdb's table, derived via immunoSEQ multiplex PCR, lists solely in-frame clones and lacks some. The sample holds approximately 120,000 clones, 89% seen once. What was sequenced was PBMCs. These receptors came from a woman between 18 and 29 years old in good health and CMV-seronegative.

J is TRBJ2-2 and V is TRBV5-1; 8 bases fit TRBD1. Germline V gene data show CDR1 as SGHRS and CDR2 as YFSETQ. The CDR3 spans 16 residues. Trimming cost V 1 base and J 1 base; bases outside gene matches: 3. The CDR3 region has the DNA TGCGCCAGCAGCTTGTCCGGGACAGGGAACACCGGGGAGCTGTTTTTT. This encodes CASSLSGTGNTGELFF.

The chain couples TRBV28 to TRBJ1-2, with TRBD1 matching 9 bases. V lost 4 bases to trimming and J lost 13 bases; unmatched junction nucleotides: 7. Germline loops: CDR1 MDHEN, CDR2 SYDVKM. This CDR3 comprises 12 residues. CDR3 sequence reads: CASSSGTGRPTF. As DNA, the CDR3 is TGTGCCAGCAGTTCTGGGACAGGGCGACCCACCTTC.

The chain joins TRBV29-1 to TRBJ2-5, with 10 bases fitting TRBD1. The V segment lost 3 bases and the J segment 5 bases; nucleotides outside the gene matches: 9. Per the germline V gene, CDR1 is SQVTM and CDR2 is ANQGSEA. The CDR3 has 15 amino acids. This chain's CDR3 is CSVDLFGTGEETQYF. The CDR3 DNA reads as TGCAGCGTTGATTTGTTCGGGACAGGGGAGGAGACCCAGTACTTC.

This CDR3 reads CATSRDLQPQHF. As DNA, the CDR3 is TGTGCCACCAGCAGAGATTTACAGCCCCAGCATTTT. This rearrangement joins TRBV15 to TRBJ1-5; D is unresolved. The V and J ends lost 0 bases and 7 bases respectively, with 4 bases between them. The germline gives CDR1 LNHNV, CDR2 YYDKDF (reference sequence). The CDR3 runs to 12 residues.

The chain employs TRBV28 and TRBJ2-3; TRBD2 aligns across 11 bases. Germline assignment: CDR1 MDHEN and CDR2 SYDVKM. Trimming at V came to 5 bases and at J to 5 bases, leaving 12 bases not matched to a gene. This CDR3 comprises 17 residues. The CDR3 region has the DNA TGTGCCAGCAGTCCCATGAAACTAGCGGGGGACAAAGATACGCAGTATTTT. Residues: CASSPMKLAGDKDTQYF.

The chain links TRBV6-6 to TRBJ1-5; TRBD1 is a possible D gene (6 bases). The V end was cut by 2 bases, the J end by 1 base, with 9 bases between. The CDR3 runs to 15 residues. Germline V lookup: CDR1 MNHNY, CDR2 SVGAGI (reference sequence). The CDR3 DNA reads TGTGCCAGCAGTTACACAGGACAGAGCAATCAGCCCCAGCATTTT. Translation gives CASSYTGQSNQPQHF.

The chain links TRBV14 to TRBJ2-3; D gene ambiguous. The CDR3 is 15 amino acids. V was trimmed by 0 bases and J by 0 bases, leaving 7 bases between them. Germline V gene lookup returns CDR1 SGHDN and CDR2 FVKESK. CDR3 bases: TGTGCCAGCAGCCAAGATTTCCCTAGCACAGATACGCAGTATTTT. Protein: CASSQDFPSTDTQYF. The entire variable domain, with the rest obtained from reference TRBV14 and TRBJ2-3, is as follows: EAGVTQFPSHSVIEKGQTVTLRCDPISGHDNLYWYRRVMGKEIKFLLHFVKESKQDESGMPNNRFLAERTGGTYSTLKVQPAELEDSGVYFCASSQDFPSTDTQYFGPGTRLTVL.

The gene calls are TRBV28 and TRBJ1-2; possible D gene TRBD1, 5 bases. The length of the CDR3 is 17 residues. Trimming cost V 6 bases and J 1 base, with 21 bases left between them. CDR1 MDHEN and CDR2 SYDVKM come from the germline V gene. CDR3: CASSSFYRAGNNYGYTF. The CDR3 DNA sequence: TGTGCCAGCAGCTCCTTTTATCGGGCAGGGAATAACTATGGCTACACCTTC.

V usage is TRBV7-7 and J usage is TRBJ2-1, with D possibly matching TRBD1 (6 bases). V gave up 0 bases and J gave up 9 bases, with 12 bases separating them. This CDR3 comprises 14 residues. Germline-derived CDR1 and CDR2 are SSHAT and FNYEAQ (reference sequence). The CDR3 protein is CASSLAGGGGEQFF. The CDR3 DNA follows: TGTGCCAGCAGCTTAGCCGGTGGGGGCGGTGAGCAGTTCTTC.

The chain is built from TRBV30 and TRBJ2-1; tentatively, D is TRBD1 (6 bases). This CDR3 is built from 13 residues. V was cut by 1 base and J by 6 bases, with 10 bases left in between. The V gene's germline CDR1 is GTSNPN and CDR2 SVGIG (reference sequence). CDR3 protein: CAWSEGGINEQFF. In nucleotides, the CDR3 is TGTGCCTGGAGTGAAGGGGGTATCAATGAGCAGTTCTTC.

The chain employs TRBV28 and TRBJ2-1; possibly TRBD2 for D (6 bases). CDR1 and CDR2 (germline): MDHEN, SYDVKM. This CDR3 has 15 residues. The V end was cut by 5 bases, the J end by 5 bases, with 16 bases between. CDR3 residues: CASSPGLGINNEQFF. CDR3 DNA sequence: TGTGCCAGCAGTCCGGGACTCGGTATTAACAATGAGCAGTTCTTC.

V is TRBV10-2 and J is TRBJ2-1; possible D gene TRBD1, 6 bases. Germline-derived CDR1 and CDR2 are WSHSY and SAAADI. The V end was cut by 7 bases, the J end by 2 bases, with 12 bases between. CDR3 length: 14 residues. CDR3 protein: CASNTGNTYNEQFF. The CDR3 DNA sequence: TGCGCCAGCAACACAGGGAATACCTACAATGAGCAGTTCTTC.

The rearrangement uses TRBV7-2 and TRBJ1-5; 7 nucleotides agree with TRBD1. V was clipped by 4 bases and J by 2 bases; unmatched bases: 2. Per germline, CDR1 SGHTA and CDR2 FQGNSA. The CDR3 covers 14 residues. The CDR3 here is CASSSQGGNQPQHF. The CDR3 nucleotides read TGTGCCAGCAGCTCCCAGGGGGGCAATCAGCCCCAGCATTTT.

The chain recombines TRBV7-2 with TRBJ1-2; 7 nucleotides agree with TRBD1. CDR1 is SGHTA, CDR2 FQGNSA, per germline. This CDR3 has 14 residues. V gave up 5 bases and J gave up 4 bases; unmatched junction bases: 7. Here the CDR3 reads CASSPGQDFYGYTF. Here the CDR3 DNA reads TGTGCCAGCAGCCCTGGACAGGACTTCTATGGCTACACCTTC.

V gene TRBV30 combines with J gene TRBJ2-7; 7 nucleotides align to TRBD2. CDR1 GTSNPN and CDR2 SVGIG come from the germline V gene (reference sequence). This CDR3 is built from 13 residues. Unmatched junction bases numbered 6, after V lost 4 bases and J lost 3 bases. CDR3 in amino acids: CAWMGERGYEQYF. CDR3 nucleotide sequence: TGTGCCTGGATGGGTGAGCGGGGCTACGAGCAGTACTTC. Together with reference TRBV30 and TRBJ2-7, the CDR3 gives the full variable domain: SQTIHQWPATLVQPVGSPLSLECTVEGTSNPNLYWYRQAAGRGLQLLFYSVGIGQISSEVPQNLSASRPQDRQFILSSKKLLLSDSGFYLCAWMGERGYEQYFGPGTRLTVT.

This chain joins TRBV5-1 and TRBJ2-2; possibly TRBD2 for D (6 bases). V was clipped by 2 bases and J by 5 bases, with 10 bases between them. Germline CDR1 reads SGHRS; CDR2 reads YFSETQ. The CDR3 has 14 residues. The CDR3 is CASSFTGTTGELFF. DNA of the CDR3: TGCGCCAGCAGCTTTACCGGGACTACCGGGGAGCTGTTTTTT.

The rearrangement joins TRBV6-5 to TRBJ1-2; 7 nucleotides match TRBD1. CDR1 and CDR2 from the germline V gene are MNHEY and SVGAGI. V shed 6 bases and J 0 bases; nucleotides not matched to a gene: 7. The CDR3 loop spans 15 amino acids. The CDR3 region is CASRSRDSSNYGYTF. CDR3 nucleotides: TGTGCCAGCAGGTCCCGGGACAGCTCTAACTATGGCTACACCTTC.

V usage is TRBV4-3 and J usage is TRBJ2-7, with 13 positions matching TRBD2. In germline, CDR1 is LGHNA, CDR2 YSLEER. This CDR3 has 18 amino acids. The J segment lost 5 bases and the V segment lost 0 bases, leaving 10 bases of the junction unmatched. The CDR3 spells CASSQDIPLAGGPNEQYF. CDR3 bases: TGCGCCAGCAGCCAAGATATCCCACTAGCGGGAGGGCCAAACGAGCAGTACTTC.

V is TRBV27 and J is TRBJ2-7; weak D call: TRBD1 (5 bases). Looked up from germline, CDR1 is MNHEY and CDR2 is SMNVEV (reference sequence). Trimming stripped 6 bases from V and 0 bases from J, with 15 bases between. This CDR3 has 15 residues. The CDR3 is CASRTTGQSSYEQYV. Here the CDR3 DNA reads TGTGCCAGCAGGACGACTGGACAAAGCTCCTACGAGCAGTACGTC.

This clone was detected only once. V and J are TRBV18 and TRBJ2-1; weak D call: TRBD1 (5 bases). CDR1 is KGHSH and CDR2 is LQKENI in the germline V gene. The CDR3 totals 14 residues. The V gene lost 3 bases and the J gene lost 3 bases, with 9 bases spanning the gap. This CDR3 reads CASSPRRDYNEQFF. The CDR3 DNA reads TGTGCCAGCTCACCCCGCAGGGACTACAATGAGCAGTTCTTC.

The chain employs TRBV6-1 and TRBJ1-3; no reliable D call. In germline, CDR1 is MNHNS, CDR2 SASEGT. V lost 3 bases and J lost 4, with 10 bases in between. The CDR3 runs 14 residues. The CDR3 spells CASSEVDRGNTIYF. The CDR3 region has the DNA TGTGCCAGCAGTGAGGTTGATAGAGGAAACACCATATATTTT.

The chain joins TRBV18 to TRBJ2-6, with D perhaps TRBD1 (6 bases). The CDR3 is 16 amino acids. Deletions cut 6 bases from V and 3 bases from J, with 15 bases between. The germline V gene encodes CDR1 KGHSH and CDR2 LQKENI. The CDR3, as DNA: TGTGCCAGCTCGCCCACAGGGTCCCATGGGGCCAACGTCCTGACTTTC. It yields the protein CASSPTGSHGANVLTF.

Written as DNA, the CDR3 is TGTGCCTGGAGGTCCCGGGACAACTCCTACGAGCAGTACTTC. As protein: CAWRSRDNSYEQYF. The J gene is TRBJ2-7, the V gene TRBV30; TRBD1 is a possible D gene (6 bases). The CDR3 runs 14 residues. The V and J ends lost 3 bases and 0 bases respectively, with 12 bases between them. Germline V gene lookup returns CDR1 GTSNPN and CDR2 SVGIG (reference sequence).

The genes are TRBV19 and TRBJ2-3; D is unclear. Trimming stripped 3 bases from V and 6 bases from J, with 4 bases between. CDR3 size: 11 residues. Germline assignment: CDR1 LNHDA and CDR2 SQIVND (reference sequence). CDR3 residues: CASSIGDTQYF. The CDR3 DNA reads TGTGCCAGTAGTATCGGGGATACGCAGTATTTT.

The chain couples TRBV29-1 to TRBJ1-2, with 9 bases fitting TRBD1. Germline V CDR1 and CDR2: SQVTM, ANQGSEA. J was trimmed by 4 bases and V by 6 bases; bases with no gene match: 6. The CDR3 consists of 13 residues. CDR3 DNA sequence: TGCAGCGTGGCGGGACAGGGAGGCTATGGCTACACCTTC. Protein sequence: CSVAGQGGYGYTF.

The V gene is TRBV5-6, the J gene TRBJ2-5, with 7 nucleotides matching TRBD2. This CDR3 comprises 15 residues. The ends lost 6 bases at V and 4 bases at J; junction bases unmatched: 12. Germline V lookup: CDR1 SGHDT, CDR2 YYEEEE. CDR3 in amino acids: CASNWGGVMGETQYF. CDR3 sequence (DNA): TGTGCCAGCAATTGGGGGGGTGTTATGGGAGAGACCCAGTACTTC.